The entry that follows covers one T cell receptor (beta chain) sequence. As yet, its antigen is unknown. The sample is drawn from a study of a mutant IDH1 vaccine in newly diagnosed glioma. Turning to the study itself: Of treated patients, around 60% were men and about 38% women, averaging around 40 years. Study-level results: Pseudoprogression looked unconnected to shifts in top peripheral T cell clonotypes.

Profiling relied on immunoSEQ multiplex PCR, and the TCRdb table lists in-frame clones only, not all of them. The repertoire holds tens of thousands of clones, with roughly four fifths as singletons. Time point reported: week 47, end of study. Vaccination comprised doses that each held 300 ug of mutant IDH1 20-mer peptide, plus topical imiquimod. V lost 6 bases and J lost 3, with 11 bases in between. CDR3 length: 14 residues. Germline values: CDR1 SNHLY, CDR2 FYNNEI. This receptor was obtained from a man aged 25 to 40 with glioma. This specimen was PBMCs, taken from a glioma patient whose treatment included an IDH1 peptide vaccine. The rearrangement links TRBV2 to TRBJ1-4, with a possible D match to TRBD1 (6 bases). This CDR3 is CASRQGTANEKLFF. For the CDR3, the DNA is TGTGCCAGCAGGCAGGGGACGGCTAATGAAAAACTGTTTTTT.